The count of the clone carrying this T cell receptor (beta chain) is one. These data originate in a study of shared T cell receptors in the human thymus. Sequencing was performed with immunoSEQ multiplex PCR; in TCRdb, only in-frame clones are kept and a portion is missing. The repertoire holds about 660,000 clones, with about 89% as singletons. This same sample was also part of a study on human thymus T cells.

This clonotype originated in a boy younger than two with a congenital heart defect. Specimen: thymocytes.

CDR3 in amino acids: CASSLRRLAEYEQYF. The CDR3 region has the DNA TGTGCCAGCAGCTTAAGAAGGCTAGCGGAATACGAGCAGTACTTC. This chain uses TRBV7-8 with TRBJ2-7; TRBD2 agrees at 7 bases. Germline loops: CDR1 SGHVS, CDR2 FQNEAQ. The V and J ends lost 2 bases and 4 bases, in that order; junction bases with no gene match: 8. The CDR3 is 15 amino acids.